The present TCR beta chain was sequenced within a study of blood T cell repertoires in COVID-19. Background on the study: Donors in the United States, Italy and Spain gave samples during acute or convalescent COVID-19. Sources were T cells, B-cell-depleted T cells, or PBMCs; the material itself was cDNA or gDNA.

V lost 6 bases, J lost 9 bases, and 12 bases stayed unmatched. The CDR3 runs to 14 residues. Germline V gives CDR1 MNHEY, CDR2 SVGAGI. Per the original methods: Scientists estimated how many nucleated cells there were by amplifying reference gene primers. Measured with immunoSEQ multiplex PCR; TCRdb has only the in-frame clones, and not every one. V, J and clone size derive from that table, while D and trimming were established from the DNA sequence. This repertoire shows hundreds of thousands of clones, about 88% found once; its top ten account for approximately 0.69%. Sequenced input: peripheral blood. The chain links TRBV6-5 to TRBJ2-5; 8 bases are shared with TRBD2. This TCR came from a man aged 40-50 years with acute or convalescent COVID-19. In nucleotides, the CDR3 is TGTGCCAGCAGGGGACTAGTCCGGCCTTTGGCCCAGTACTTC. Amino acids: CASRGLVRPLAQYF.